This T cell receptor (beta chain) was retrieved from a study of CD8 T cells in Susac syndrome. The sequenced target, TCR beta, came from blood CD8+ and CD4+ T cells. As controls, healthy donors matched for age and sex were used. The authors reverse transcribed roughly 0.5 to 1 ug RNA with random hexamers. Amplification of TCR beta CDR3 by immunoSEQ multiplex PCR spanned 54 Vbeta and 13 Jbeta. MiXCR, run by TCRdb on the immunoSEQ multiplex PCR reads, gives a single entry per CDR3 protein. The sample consists of roughly 50,000 distinct CDR3 sequences, 93% of them appearing once. General observations from the study: It was acknowledged in the study that its TCR sequencing and HLA analysis involved a relatively small number of individuals.

As concerns this clonotype: What it binds is not known.

The germline gives CDR1 MNHEY, CDR2 SMNVEV (reference sequence). This CDR3 comprises 14 residues. Trimming took 5 bases from V and 0 from J, leaving 8 bases between them. This TCR derives from a human donor in good health. What was sequenced was CD8+ T cells from PBMCs. The V gene is TRBV27, the J gene TRBJ2-1; D unresolved. The CDR3 is CASSKENSYNEQFF. For the CDR3, the DNA is TGTGCCAGCAGTAAGGAAAACTCCTACAATGAGCAGTTCTTC.